This entry concerns a single TCR beta chain. The antigen it binds to is not known. Per-nucleotide qualities are absent, and no much larger clonotype sits a single base away. The germline V gene specifies MNHEY as CDR1 and SVGAGI as CDR2. V drops 7 bases and J drops 2 bases, leaving 12 bases in between. CDR3 length: 14 amino acids, cysteine to phenylalanine. The entry retains the CDR3 DNA only, 42 bases that are in frame from base 1. Each collaborating institution followed its own protocols to collect whole blood in K2EDTA tubes. For TCRbeta analysis, collaborators shipped samples as frozen whole blood, isolated PBMCs, or DNA extracted from either of those sample types. TCRbeta CDR3 regions were amplified from genomic DNA using the immunoSEQ Assay, a bias-controlled multiplex PCR. On the authors' methods: Within the assay, amplification of reference gene primers was used to estimate how many nucleated cells each sample contained. To quantify the absolute abundance of each unique TCRbeta CDR3 rearrangement, sequence reads were collapsed and filtered. Productive Simpson clonality was computed per sample as the square root of Simpson's diversity index over productive rearrangements. As stored in TCRdb, this immuneACCESS dataset retains in-frame rearrangements with V and J assigned. A fraction of the clones does not appear; measured against another copy, unresolved V genes explain less than half of the discrepancy, and the remainder lacks a known reason. D and trimming were read from the DNA, whereas the V and J calls and clone size are those reported in that table. For this sample there are fewer than 300,000 clones; 88% appear just once. About 8.6% of the sample lies in the top ten.

These data belong to a study of blood T cell repertoires in COVID-19 (TCRdb year 2020). For the study in its entirety: The collaborator samples originated in the United States, Italy and Spain and spanned the acute and convalescent phases of COVID-19. The dataset comprised deeply sampled blood TCRbeta repertoires from subjects exposed to, actively infected with, or recovered from COVID-19. Samples came from the ongoing ImmuneRACE study (first 160 participants) plus 1,254 subjects from 6 global collaborators. Sample metadata almost always included a de-identified subject ID, COVID-19 status, age in years and sex. Where available, HLA class I and class II types were taken from metadata supplied by the sample provider and were not determined by assay-based typing. The material from the prospective study consisted of cDNA or gDNA derived from T cells, B-cell-depleted T cells, or PBMCs. The repertoires were made available in a free public database intended to serve as a resource for research on the immune response to SARS-CoV-2. The paper's findings and limits, for the study overall: The amount of clinical and demographic metadata varied by source and participant and was provided uncurated.

Source material: peripheral blood. The sequence was obtained from a young man with active or convalescent COVID-19. The chain joins TRBV6-5 to TRBJ2-1, with TRBD2 tentatively as D gene (5 bases match). The CDR3 protein: CASMFRGPYNEQFF. The DNA sequence is given as TGTGCCAGCATGTTCCGGGGTCCCTACAATGAGCAGTTCTTC.